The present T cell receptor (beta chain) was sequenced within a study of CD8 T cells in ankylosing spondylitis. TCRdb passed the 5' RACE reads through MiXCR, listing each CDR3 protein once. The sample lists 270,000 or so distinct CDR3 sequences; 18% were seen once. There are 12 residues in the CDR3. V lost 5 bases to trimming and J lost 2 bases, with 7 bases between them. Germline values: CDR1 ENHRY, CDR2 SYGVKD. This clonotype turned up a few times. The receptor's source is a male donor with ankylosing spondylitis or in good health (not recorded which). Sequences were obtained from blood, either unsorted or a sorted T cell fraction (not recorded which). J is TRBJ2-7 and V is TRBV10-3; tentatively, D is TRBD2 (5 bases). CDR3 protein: CAISPGAYEQYF. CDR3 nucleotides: TGTGCCATCAGTCCCGGGGCCTACGAGCAGTACTTC.